This TCR beta chain was profiled in a study of regulatory dendritic cells for organ transplantation. Sorted T cells were CFSE-labeled and cultured roughly five days with allogeneic regulatory or mature dendritic cells at 1:10. FACS sorted CD4+ or CD8+ T cells into CD45RA+ naive and CD45RO+ memory. Germline loops: CDR1 MNHNY, CDR2 SVGAGI (reference sequence). The V end lost 5 bases, the J end lost 5 bases, and 16 bases lay between the germline ends. The CDR3 is 14 residues long. Of note for this clone: The antigen is undetermined.

TCRdb's copy holds only in-frame clones and misses some; the assay was immunoSEQ multiplex PCR. The repertoire holds 10,000 to 15,000 clones, about nine tenths seen once, with 0.22% in the top ten. The TCR originated in a human donor in good health. The chain links TRBV6-6 to TRBJ2-7; D gene ambiguous. Sequencing was carried out using naive CD8+ T cells from blood cultured with regulatory dendritic cells. The subset here: CD45RA+ naive T cells. CDR3 sequence reads: CASSDELYPDEQYF. CDR3 nucleotide sequence: TGTGCCAGCAGTGACGAACTATACCCGGACGAGCAGTACTTC.